The 17 T cell receptor beta chains below were found in one sample sequenced in a study of blood T cells in healthy people across ages. A second about 6 to 12 cycle PCR used barcoded and J-beta primers. From the 5' RACE reads, TCRdb called clonotypes with MiXCR, one entry per CDR3 protein. The sample consists of around 1,500,000 distinct CDR3 sequences, roughly 40% of them appearing once. Material: blood. Receptors were obtained from a woman younger than 35 in good health.

CDR3 bases: TGCGCCAGCAGCGCGGACAGGGGGCAGGGAAACACCATATATTTT. Its protein product is CASSADRGQGNTIYF. This rearrangement joins TRBV5-1 to TRBJ1-3; 11 nucleotides agree with TRBD1. The CDR3 is 15 residues long. Germline CDR1 reads SGHRS; CDR2 reads YFSETQ. Losses at the gene ends were 4 bases for V and 4 bases for J; bases not matched to a gene: 4.

The rearrangement joins TRBV4-1 to TRBJ2-7, with 12 bases identical to TRBD2. This CDR3 has 18 amino acids. Looked up from germline, CDR1 is MGHRA and CDR2 is YSYEKL. V lost 3 bases, J lost 7 bases, and 16 bases stayed unmatched. The DNA for the CDR3 is TGCGCCAGCAGCCAGAGACTAGCGGGAGTGTTCGCCTACAATGAGCAGTACTTC. Protein product: CASSQRLAGVFAYNEQYF.

This clonotype was found many times. The chain combines TRBV6-5 with TRBJ1-6, with a weak D call TRBD1 (6 bases). Germline CDR1 and CDR2: MNHEY and SVGAGI. Trimming shortened V by 4 bases and J by 7 bases, and 14 bases separated the two germline ends. This CDR3 spans 15 amino acids. CDR3 in amino acids: CASSSSDSANSPLHF. CDR3 sequence (DNA): TGTGCCAGCAGTTCCTCGGACAGCGCAAATTCACCCCTCCACTTT.

The gene calls are TRBV12-3 or TRBV12-4 and TRBJ2-3, with 11 bases aligning to TRBD2. The ends lost 3 bases at V and 3 bases at J; junction bases unmatched: 5. The CDR3 has 16 amino acids. The CDR3, as DNA: TGTGCCAGCAGTTTCCGGTCTAGCGGGGGGACAGATACGCAGTATTTT. Its protein product is CASSFRSSGGTDTQYF.

This clonotype has just a few counts. The V and J genes are TRBV7-6 and TRBJ1-2; the D gene is possibly TRBD1 (5 bases). Germline CDR1 and CDR2: SGHVS and FNYEAQ. With 4 bases removed from V and 5 bases from J, the gap between germline ends came to 11 bases. The CDR3 length is 13 residues. The CDR3 DNA reads as TGTGCCAGCAGCTCCTGGGGGACGTATGGCTACACCTTC. Translated: CASSSWGTYGYTF.

This rearrangement joins TRBV5-1 to TRBJ1-4; the D gene is possibly TRBD1 (5 bases). V was cut by 0 bases and J by 0 bases, with 15 bases left in between. The V gene's germline CDR1 is SGHRS and CDR2 YFSETQ. CDR3 size: 18 residues. CDR3 nucleotides: TGCGCCAGCAGCTTGGGGACGCAGGGTCTAGCAACTAATGAAAAACTGTTTTTT. Translation: CASSLGTQGLATNEKLFF.

This clonotype was observed a handful of times. V usage is TRBV3-1 and J usage is TRBJ1-5; TRBD1 is a possible D gene (5 bases). Germline V gene lookup returns CDR1 LGHDT and CDR2 YNNKEL (reference sequence). The CDR3 totals 14 residues. The V end lost 1 base, the J end lost 7 bases, and 11 bases lay between the germline ends. The CDR3 reads CASSQVAGRQPQHF. DNA for the CDR3: TGTGCCAGCAGCCAAGTGGCAGGGCGACAGCCCCAGCATTTT. The entire variable domain, with the rest obtained from reference TRBV3-1 and TRBJ1-5, is as follows: DTAVSQTPKYLVTQMGNDKSIKCEQNLGHDTMYWYKQDSKKFLKIMFSYNNKELIINETVPNRFSPKSPDKAHLNLHINSLELGDSAVYFCASSQVAGRQPQHFGDGTRLSIL.

This clonotype was detected a few times. This chain connects TRBV7-6 to TRBJ2-7; TRBD2 agrees at 7 bases. The J segment lost 4 bases and the V segment lost 3 bases, leaving 12 bases of the junction unmatched. The CDR3 has 16 amino acids. CDR1 SGHVS and CDR2 FNYEAQ come from the germline V gene. CDR3 in DNA: TGTGCCAGCAGCTTTACTTTAGAGACTAGCCTTTACGAGCAGTACTTC. As protein: CASSFTLETSLYEQYF. Variable domain in full (rest from reference TRBV7-6 and TRBJ2-7): GAGVSQSPRYKVTKRGQDVALRCDPISGHVSLYWYRQALGQGPEFLTYFNYEAQQDKSGLPNDRFSAERPEGSISTLTIQRTEQRDSAMYRCASSFTLETSLYEQYFGPGTRLTVT.

The V call is TRBV27, the J call TRBJ2-1, with D possibly TRBD2 on 6 matching bases. Germline CDR1 is MNHEY and CDR2 is SMNVEV (reference sequence). The V end was cut by 2 bases, the J end by 7 bases, with 21 bases between. The CDR3 loop spans 17 amino acids. The chain's CDR3 is CASSLRRSSVSGNEQFF. CDR3 in DNA: TGTGCCAGCAGTTTACGTCGGTCTAGCGTGTCGGGAAATGAGCAGTTCTTC.

Only a few counts were recorded for this clonotype. This sequence joins TRBV27 and TRBJ2-1; D perhaps matches TRBD2 (5 bases). Trimming removed 4 bases from V and 10 bases from J, with 11 bases in between. Germline V gene sequence: CDR1 MNHEY, CDR2 SMNVEV (reference sequence). The CDR3 runs to 12 residues. The CDR3 sequence: CASSSSLREQFF. The DNA for the CDR3 is TGTGCCAGCAGTTCTAGCCTCCGGGAGCAGTTCTTC.

This clonotype was found a few times. V and J are TRBV20-1 and TRBJ1-6; D unresolved. The CDR3 spans 15 residues. Trimming took off 2 bases at V and 0 bases at J, with 8 bases between the two ends. The germline gives CDR1 DFQATT, CDR2 SNEGSKA (reference sequence). CDR3 sequence reads: CSARPRSSYNSPLHF. The CDR3 DNA is TGCAGTGCTAGACCCCGGAGCTCCTATAATTCACCCCTCCACTTT.

The V call is TRBV30, the J call TRBJ2-1; D not resolved. This CDR3 has 14 amino acids. Germline assignment: CDR1 GTSNPN and CDR2 SVGIG (reference sequence). With 1 base removed from V and 10 bases from J, the gap between germline ends came to 17 bases. The CDR3: CAWSEGGSSYEQFF. DNA for the CDR3: TGTGCCTGGAGTGAAGGCGGCAGCTCCTACGAGCAGTTCTTC.

This chain connects TRBV14 to TRBJ2-3; D could derive from TRBD1 or TRBD2 (5 bases each). This CDR3 is 13 amino acids long. CDR1 SGHDN and CDR2 FVKESK come from the germline V gene. The germline V and J ends were trimmed by 4 bases and 10 bases, with 15 bases remaining between them. The CDR3 loop reads CASSLQVGDAQYF. CDR3 bases: TGTGCCAGCAGCCTTCAAGTGGGGGATGCGCAGTATTTT.

J is TRBJ1-2 and V is TRBV7-9; 8 nucleotides match TRBD1. The CDR3 has 16 amino acids. The germline V gene has CDR1 SEHNR and CDR2 FQNEAQ (reference sequence). The ends lost 5 bases at V and 4 bases at J; junction bases unmatched: 12. The CDR3 loop reads CASSQWTGWGLYGYTF. DNA for the CDR3: TGTGCCAGCAGCCAATGGACAGGGTGGGGACTCTATGGCTACACCTTC.

The gene calls are TRBV6-2 or TRBV6-3 and TRBJ2-1, with 10 bases lining up with TRBD2. V shed 5 bases and J 6 bases; nucleotides not matched to a gene: 10. The CDR3 sequence is 16 residues long. In germline, CDR1 is MNHEY, CDR2 SVGEGT. CDR3 nucleotide sequence: TGTGCCAGCAGTAATCCAGCGGGGGGGCCTAGCAATGAGCAGTTCTTC. Its protein product is CASSNPAGGPSNEQFF.

The rearrangement uses TRBV12-3 or TRBV12-4 and TRBJ1-2, with D possibly matching TRBD1 (5 bases). The V gene lost 3 bases and the J gene lost 3 bases, with 8 bases spanning the gap. The CDR3 is 13 residues long. The CDR3 sequence: CASSFMGDYGYTF. CDR3 bases: TGTGCCAGCAGTTTCATGGGGGACTATGGCTACACCTTC.

The chain couples TRBV11-2 to TRBJ2-1, with 14 bases that match TRBD2. The V gene end was trimmed by 5 bases and the J gene end by 3 bases; junction bases not matched to a gene: 6. The CDR3 length is 17 residues. Germline CDR1 and CDR2: SGHAT and FQNNGV. This CDR3 reads CASSRAGTSGSYNEQFF. CDR3 in DNA: TGTGCCAGCAGCAGGGCCGGGACTAGCGGGAGCTACAATGAGCAGTTCTTC.